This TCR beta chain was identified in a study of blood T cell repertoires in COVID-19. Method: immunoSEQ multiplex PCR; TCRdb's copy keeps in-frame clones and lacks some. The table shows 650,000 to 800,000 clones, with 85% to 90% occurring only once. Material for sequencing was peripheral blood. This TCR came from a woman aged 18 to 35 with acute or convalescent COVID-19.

CDR3 sequence reads: CASSPKRAGISGNTIYF. The CDR3 bases are TGTGCCAGCAGCCCTAAACGGGCGGGAATTTCTGGAAACACCATATATTTT. The chain is built from TRBV7-8 and TRBJ1-3; D not certain. Germline CDR1 and CDR2: SGHVS and FQNEAQ. V was clipped by 5 bases and J by 1 base, with 18 bases between them. The CDR3 consists of 17 residues.